This TCR beta chain was observed in a study of human T cells and chemical hapten exposure. The germline V and J ends were trimmed by 0 bases and 7 bases, with 10 bases remaining between them. The CDR3 runs to 14 residues. Germline V gene data show CDR1 as MNHEY and CDR2 as SVGAGI. The library attached unique molecular identifiers to individual cDNA molecules. TCRdb ran MiXCR on the 5' RACE reads and lists one entry per CDR3 protein. The data show about 81,000 distinct CDR3 sequences, about 8% seen once. This clonotype was seen repeatedly, ten times or more. Unseparated into fractions, whole blood served as the source from which total RNA was extracted.

The TCR originated in a male donor in good health. V gene TRBV6-5 combines with J gene TRBJ1-5; weak D call: TRBD1 (6 bases). CDR3 nucleotides: TGTGCCAGCAGTTACTCGGGGGCTGAGCAGCCCCAGCATTTT. It is translated as CASSYSGAEQPQHF.